These T cell receptor beta chains were read from a single sample in a study of tumor-infiltrating lymphocytes in primary liver carcinoma. TCRdb re-called the multiplex PCR reads with MiXCR, one entry per CDR3 protein. The table lists approximately 300,000 distinct CDR3 sequences, approximately 60% of them singletons. The source material was peripheral blood. These receptors were obtained from a man aged 40-49 years with primary liver carcinoma and hepatitis B virus infection. CDR3s include the opening cysteine and the closing phenylalanine or tryptophan. The D gene is left open where the match is weak. Size values are once, few and many counts, or a class for expanded clones, and some rows have none.

v_gene: TRBV11-1; d_gene: NA; abundance: NA; j_gene: TRBJ2-4; CDR3nt: TGTGCCAGCAGCCCGCAGACGGGGGGCAACATTCAGTACTTC; CDR3aa: CASSPQTGGNIQYF
v_gene: TRBV28; d_gene: NA; abundance: NA; j_gene: TRBJ1-2; CDR3nt: TGTACCAGCAGTTCGGGAGTTAACTATGGCTACACCTTC; CDR3aa: CTSSSGVNYGYTF
v_gene: TRBV30; d_gene: NA; abundance: NA; j_gene: TRBJ1-3; CDR3nt: NA; CDR3aa: CAWGEGISGSTVYF
v_gene: TRBV11-1; d_gene: TRBD2; abundance: once; j_gene: TRBJ2-1; CDR3nt: TGTGCCAGCAGCCTAGCGCGGGGGAGCGGAAGCTCCCACAATGAGCAGTTCTTC; CDR3aa: CASSLARGSGSSHNEQFF
v_gene: TRBV30; d_gene: NA; abundance: NA; j_gene: TRBJ2-1; CDR3nt: TGTGCCTGGAGTGTAAGTCAGTCCTTGAATGGGCAGTTCTTT; CDR3aa: CAWSVSQSLNGQFF
v_gene: TRBV5-4; d_gene: NA; abundance: NA; j_gene: TRBJ2-7; CDR3nt: TGTGCCAGCAGCTTGTACAGAGCGCTCGACGAGCAGTACTTC; CDR3aa: CASSLYRALDEQYF
v_gene: TRBV11-2; d_gene: NA; abundance: few; j_gene: TRBJ2-5; CDR3nt: TGTGCCAGCAGCTTAAGCTGGGAGGAGACCCAGTACTTC; CDR3aa: CASSLSWEETQYF
v_gene: TRBV24-1; d_gene: NA; abundance: NA; j_gene: TRBJ2-2; CDR3nt: TGTGCCACCAGTGATTCCCGACAGGGAGGGACCGGGGAGCTGTTTTTT; CDR3aa: CATSDSRQGGTGELFF
v_gene: TRBV7-9; d_gene: TRBD1; abundance: once; j_gene: TRBJ2-1; CDR3nt: TGTGCCAGCAGCCCGGGGACAGGCGAGCAGTCCTTC; CDR3aa: CASSPGTGEQSF
v_gene: TRBV11-2; d_gene: NA; abundance: once; j_gene: TRBJ1-2; CDR3nt: TGTGCCAACAGCCCCGCCATCTCCTCCTATGGTTACACCTTC; CDR3aa: CANSPAISSYGYTF
v_gene: TRBV5-1; d_gene: NA; abundance: NA; j_gene: TRBJ2-1; CDR3nt: TGTGCCGGCAGCTTTGAGGCAGATTACAATGAGCAGTTCTTC; CDR3aa: CAGSFEADYNEQFF
v_gene: TRBV11-1; d_gene: TRBD2; abundance: many; j_gene: TRBJ2-1; CDR3nt: TGTGCCAGCAGCTTGGGACTAGCGGGAGTTAATGAGCAGTTCTTC; CDR3aa: CASSLGLAGVNEQFF
v_gene: TRBV28; d_gene: TRBD2; abundance: NA; j_gene: TRBJ2-1; CDR3nt: TGTGCCAGCAGTTTTCTTTCGCGGGAGGGCCCGAAAAATGTGCAGTTCTTC; CDR3aa: CASSFLSREGPKNVQFF